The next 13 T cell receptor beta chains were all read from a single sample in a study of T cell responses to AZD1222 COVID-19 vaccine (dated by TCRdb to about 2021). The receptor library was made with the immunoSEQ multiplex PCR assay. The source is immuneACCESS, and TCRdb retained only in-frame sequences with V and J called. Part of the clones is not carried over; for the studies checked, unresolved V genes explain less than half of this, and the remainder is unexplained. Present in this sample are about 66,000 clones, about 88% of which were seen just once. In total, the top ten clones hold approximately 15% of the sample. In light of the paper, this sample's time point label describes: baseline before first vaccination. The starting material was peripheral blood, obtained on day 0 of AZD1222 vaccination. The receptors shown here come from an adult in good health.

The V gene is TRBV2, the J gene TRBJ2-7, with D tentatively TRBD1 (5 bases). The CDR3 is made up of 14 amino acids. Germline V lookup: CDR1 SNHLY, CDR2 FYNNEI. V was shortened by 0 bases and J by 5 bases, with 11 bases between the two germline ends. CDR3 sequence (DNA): TGTGCCAGCAGTGAAGCCAAAAGGGGAAACGAGCAGTACTTC. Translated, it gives CASSEAKRGNEQYF.

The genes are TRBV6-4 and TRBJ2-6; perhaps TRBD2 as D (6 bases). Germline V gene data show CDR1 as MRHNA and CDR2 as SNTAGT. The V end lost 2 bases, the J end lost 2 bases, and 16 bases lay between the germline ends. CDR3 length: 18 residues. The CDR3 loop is CASSDGGPSGAGANVLTF. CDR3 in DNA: TGTGCCAGCAGTGACGGAGGGCCTTCGGGGGCTGGGGCCAACGTCCTGACTTTC.

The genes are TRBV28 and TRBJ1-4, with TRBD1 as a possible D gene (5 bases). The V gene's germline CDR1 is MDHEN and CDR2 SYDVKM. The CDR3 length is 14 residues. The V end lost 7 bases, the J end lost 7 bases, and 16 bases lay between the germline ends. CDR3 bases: TGTGCCAGCACCCCCACCGGGGCGCGTGAAAAACTGTTTTTT. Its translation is CASTPTGAREKLFF.

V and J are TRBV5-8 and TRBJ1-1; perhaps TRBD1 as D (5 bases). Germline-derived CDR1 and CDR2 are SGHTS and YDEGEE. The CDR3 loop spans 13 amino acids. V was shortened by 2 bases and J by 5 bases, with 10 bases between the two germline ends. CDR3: CASSFGGGTEAFF. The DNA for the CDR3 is TGTGCCAGCAGCTTTGGTGGGGGGACTGAAGCTTTCTTT.

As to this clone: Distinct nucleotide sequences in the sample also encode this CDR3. CDR3 sequence: CASSQTGNTEAFF. The CDR3 DNA reads as TGTGCCAGCAGCCAGACGGGAAACACTGAAGCTTTCTTT. The J gene is TRBJ1-1, the V gene TRBV3-1 (or the pseudogene TRBV3-2), with D unclear. The V end was cut by 3 bases, the J end by 2 bases, with 7 bases between. From germline, CDR1 is LGHDT and CDR2 YNNKEL (reference sequence). This CDR3 contains 13 residues.

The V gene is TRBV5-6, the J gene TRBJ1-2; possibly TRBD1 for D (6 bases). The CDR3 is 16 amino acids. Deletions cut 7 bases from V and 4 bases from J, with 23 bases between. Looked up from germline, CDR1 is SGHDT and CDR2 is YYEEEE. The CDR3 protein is CASSIRGISNFYGYTF. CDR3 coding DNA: TGTGCCAGCTCAATCAGGGGAATTAGCAACTTCTATGGCTACACCTTC.

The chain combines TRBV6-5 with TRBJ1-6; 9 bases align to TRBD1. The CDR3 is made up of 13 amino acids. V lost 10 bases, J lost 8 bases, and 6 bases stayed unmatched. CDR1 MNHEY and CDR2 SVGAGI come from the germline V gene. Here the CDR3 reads CATKQGADSPLHF. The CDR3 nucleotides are TGTGCCACTAAACAGGGGGCGGATTCACCCCTCCACTTT.

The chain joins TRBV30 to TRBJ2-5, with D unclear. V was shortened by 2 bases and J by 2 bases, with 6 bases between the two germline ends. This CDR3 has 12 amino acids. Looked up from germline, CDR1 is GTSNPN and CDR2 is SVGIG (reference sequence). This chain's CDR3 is CAWSRGQETQYF. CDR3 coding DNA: TGTGCCTGGAGTCGCGGACAAGAGACCCAGTACTTC.

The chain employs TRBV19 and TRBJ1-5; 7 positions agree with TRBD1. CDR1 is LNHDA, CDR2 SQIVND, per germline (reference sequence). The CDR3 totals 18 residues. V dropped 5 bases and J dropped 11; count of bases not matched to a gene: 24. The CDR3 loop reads CASSDYLSGTAPGVSQHF. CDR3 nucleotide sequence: TGTGCCAGTAGTGACTACCTTTCCGGGACAGCCCCGGGAGTGTCCCAGCATTTT.

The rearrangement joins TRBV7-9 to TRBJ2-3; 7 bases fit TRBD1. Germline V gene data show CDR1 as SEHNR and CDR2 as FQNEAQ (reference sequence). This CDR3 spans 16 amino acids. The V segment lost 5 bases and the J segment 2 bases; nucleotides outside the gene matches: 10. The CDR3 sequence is CASSDKPGQATDTQYF. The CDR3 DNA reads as TGTGCCAGCAGCGATAAACCTGGACAGGCCACAGATACGCAGTATTTT. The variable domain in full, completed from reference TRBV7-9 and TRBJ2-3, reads DTGVSQNPRHKITKRGQNVTFRCDPISEHNRLYWYRQTLGQGPEFLTYFQNEAQLEKSRLLSDRFSAERPKGSFSTLEIQRTEQGDSAMYLCASSDKPGQATDTQYFGPGTRLTVL.

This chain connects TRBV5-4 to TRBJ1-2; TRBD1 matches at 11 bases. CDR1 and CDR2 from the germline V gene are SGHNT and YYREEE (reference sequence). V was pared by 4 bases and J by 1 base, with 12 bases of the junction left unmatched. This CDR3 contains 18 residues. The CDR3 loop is CASSRFVGDRGVNYGYTF. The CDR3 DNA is TGTGCCAGCAGCCGGTTCGTTGGGGACAGGGGGGTTAACTATGGCTACACCTTC.

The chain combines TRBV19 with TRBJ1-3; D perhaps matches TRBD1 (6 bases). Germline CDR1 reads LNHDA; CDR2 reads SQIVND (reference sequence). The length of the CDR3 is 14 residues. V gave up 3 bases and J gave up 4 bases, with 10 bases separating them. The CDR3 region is CASSIRTAGNTIYF. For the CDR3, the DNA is TGTGCCAGTAGTATTAGGACAGCCGGAAACACCATATATTTT.

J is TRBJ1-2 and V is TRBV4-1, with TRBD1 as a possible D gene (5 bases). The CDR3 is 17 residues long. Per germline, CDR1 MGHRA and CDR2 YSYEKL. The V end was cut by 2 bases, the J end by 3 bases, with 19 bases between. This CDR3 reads CASSQLLGGGLDYGYTF. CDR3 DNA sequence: TGCGCCAGCAGCCAACTATTGGGGGGAGGCTTGGACTATGGCTACACCTTC.